Following are 32 T cell receptor beta chains from one sample sequenced in a study of blood T cell repertoires in COVID-19. This table comes from immunoSEQ multiplex PCR, and its TCRdb copy is limited to in-frame clones, with some not included. The top ten hold around 8.1% of the sample, which has roughly 190,000 clones, more than 75% seen once. What was sequenced was peripheral blood. These receptors were collected from a woman between 45 and 65 years old with active or convalescent COVID-19.

The chain joins TRBV11-2 to TRBJ1-2; 7 bases match TRBD1. From germline, CDR1 is SGHAT and CDR2 FQNNGV. With V trimmed by 4 bases and J by 5 bases, 10 bases remained unmatched. The CDR3 runs 15 residues. CDR3 sequence (DNA): TGTGCCAGCAGCTCCAGCGGACAGGTGTTGTATGGCTACACCTTC. Translation gives CASSSSGQVLYGYTF.

This rearrangement joins TRBV10-1 to TRBJ1-5, with TRBD1 identical over 9 bases. The ends lost 10 bases at V and 2 bases at J; junction bases unmatched: 9. This CDR3 is 15 amino acids long. Germline V gene lookup returns CDR1 WNHNN and CDR2 SYGVQD (reference sequence). CDR3 sequence (DNA): TGCGCCAACAAAACAGGGGGCGCGGGCAATCAGCCCCAGCATTTT. It encodes CANKTGGAGNQPQHF.

This chain links TRBV28 with TRBJ2-3, with D possibly being TRBD2 (6 bases). The CDR3 contains 14 residues. Trimming left V 8 bases short and J 4 bases short, with 16 bases between. CDR1 and CDR2 (germline): MDHEN, SYDVKM. This CDR3 is CASVGTLRPDTQYF. The CDR3 nucleotides are TGTGCCAGCGTCGGGACTCTACGACCAGATACGCAGTATTTT.

The V call is TRBV3-1 (or the pseudogene TRBV3-2), the J call TRBJ2-1; 8 positions agree with TRBD2. The CDR3 extends over 15 amino acids. V was clipped by 4 bases and J by 7 bases; unmatched bases: 9. CDR1 and CDR2 (germline): LGHDT, YNNKEL (reference sequence). CDR3 loop: CASSPWGASGNEQFF. The CDR3 nucleotides read TGTGCCAGCAGCCCATGGGGAGCTAGCGGGAATGAGCAGTTCTTC.

This clone was counted a few times. The rearrangement uses TRBV18 and TRBJ2-7, with 11 nucleotides matching TRBD1. With 5 bases clipped from V and 6 bases from J, the junction kept 9 bases outside the gene matches. The CDR3 spans 15 residues. The germline V gene encodes CDR1 KGHSH and CDR2 LQKENI. The CDR3 here is CASSSRSGTGGEQYF. The CDR3 DNA follows: TGTGCCAGCTCATCACGCTCCGGGACAGGGGGCGAGCAGTACTTC. Together with reference TRBV18 and TRBJ2-7, the CDR3 gives the full variable domain: NAGVMQNPRHLVRRRGQEARLRCSPMKGHSHVYWYRQLPEEGLKFMVYLQKENIIDESGMPKERFSAEFPKEGPSILRIQQVVRGDSAAYFCASSSRSGTGGEQYFGPGTRLTVT.

This clone was seen only once. This sequence joins TRBV18 and TRBJ1-5; weak D call: TRBD1 (6 bases). The CDR3 loop spans 19 amino acids. The ends were cut back, 2 bases at V and 2 bases at J, with 22 bases in the middle. CDR1 is KGHSH and CDR2 is LQKENI in the germline V gene. As DNA, the CDR3 is TGTGCCAGCTCACCAACGGCGCACAGGGTAGGGGAAGGCAATCAGCCCCAGCATTTT. Protein sequence: CASSPTAHRVGEGNQPQHF.

This clone appeared a single time. This chain uses TRBV18 with TRBJ1-6; maybe TRBD1 (5 bases). CDR1 and CDR2 (germline): KGHSH, LQKENI. The CDR3 sequence is 17 residues long. V shed 2 bases and J shed 6 bases, with 17 bases lying between them. The chain's CDR3 is CASSPLHPDSTNSPLHF. Written as DNA, the CDR3 is TGTGCCAGCTCACCATTGCACCCCGACAGTACTAATTCACCCCTCCACTTT. Using reference TRBV18 and TRBJ1-6 for the parts outside the CDR3, the full variable domain is NAGVMQNPRHLVRRRGQEARLRCSPMKGHSHVYWYRQLPEEGLKFMVYLQKENIIDESGMPKERFSAEFPKEGPSILRIQQVVRGDSAAYFCASSPLHPDSTNSPLHFGNGTRLTVT.

V is TRBV6-1 and J is TRBJ1-2, with D possibly matching TRBD1 (6 bases). V gave up 0 bases and J gave up 3 bases, with 17 bases separating them. Germline V CDR1 and CDR2: MNHNS, SASEGT. CDR3 length: 17 amino acids. The CDR3 spells CASSEALGQRGYYGYTF. Here the CDR3 DNA reads TGTGCCAGCAGTGAAGCCCTTGGACAGAGAGGCTACTATGGCTACACCTTC.

CDR3 DNA: TGTGCCAGTAAGAAGCCCGGCGGGGGTAACACTGAAGCTTTCTTT. It encodes CASKKPGGGNTEAFF. The chain links TRBV19 to TRBJ1-1; D is possibly TRBD1 (5 bases). The V and J ends lost 7 bases and 2 bases respectively, with 17 bases between them. This CDR3 contains 15 residues. CDR1 LNHDA and CDR2 SQIVND come from the germline V gene (reference sequence).

The CDR3 region is CASSLRGQVSYEQYF. The CDR3, as DNA: TGTGCCAGCAGCTTGCGAGGACAGGTCTCCTACGAGCAGTACTTC. The V call is TRBV5-6, the J call TRBJ2-7, with TRBD1 matching 7 bases. V gave up 1 base and J gave up 0 bases; unmatched junction bases: 4. This CDR3 comprises 15 residues. Looked up from germline, CDR1 is SGHDT and CDR2 is YYEEEE.

CDR3 sequence: CASSRRRTGDYEQYF. CDR3 sequence (DNA): TGTGCCAGCAGCCGCCGGCGGACAGGGGACTACGAGCAGTACTTC. The V gene is TRBV3-1 (or the pseudogene TRBV3-2), the J gene TRBJ2-7; 9 bases are shared with TRBD1. The germline CDR1 and CDR2 sequences are LGHDT and YNNKEL (reference sequence). The ends lost 4 bases at V and 3 bases at J; junction bases unmatched: 7. The CDR3 is made up of 15 amino acids.

The chain has TRBV30 and TRBJ1-2; no clear D. CDR3 length: 12 residues. Trimming took 0 bases from V and 10 from J, leaving 12 bases between them. CDR1 is GTSNPN and CDR2 is SVGIG in the germline V gene (reference sequence). This chain's CDR3 is CAWSVLWGDYTF. CDR3 nucleotides: TGTGCCTGGAGTGTACTTTGGGGAGACTACACCTTC.

The CDR3 DNA sequence: TGTGCCAGCAGCCAAGAAAGGGGAGTCTGGGGGCAAGGCTACACCTTC. It is translated as CASSQERGVWGQGYTF. The V and J genes are TRBV3-1 (or the pseudogene TRBV3-2) and TRBJ1-2, with D possibly matching TRBD1 (6 bases). Trimming took 0 bases from V and 8 from J, leaving 19 bases between them. Germline-derived CDR1 and CDR2 are LGHDT and YNNKEL (reference sequence). CDR3 length equals 16 residues.

This clone showed up just once. V usage is TRBV5-5 and J usage is TRBJ2-1, with 8 bases matching TRBD2. From germline, CDR1 is SGHKS and CDR2 YYEKEE (reference sequence). There are 13 residues in the CDR3. V was pared by 4 bases and J by 6 bases, with 3 bases of the junction left unmatched. The CDR3 loop is CASSRSGVNEQFF. Here the CDR3 DNA reads TGTGCCAGCAGCCGTAGCGGGGTCAATGAGCAGTTCTTC.

The chain carries TRBV28 and TRBJ2-1, with TRBD2 matching 7 bases. J was trimmed by 7 bases and V by 6 bases; bases with no gene match: 21. Germline loops: CDR1 MDHEN, CDR2 SYDVKM. There are 18 residues in the CDR3. The CDR3 sequence is CASSHLGDSGSPRNEQFF. Here the CDR3 DNA reads TGTGCCAGCAGCCATCTCGGAGATAGCGGGTCCCCCCGGAATGAGCAGTTCTTC.

The chain couples TRBV30 to TRBJ1-5, with D possibly TRBD1 on 5 matching bases. Trimming shortened V by 3 bases and J by 0 bases, and 9 bases separated the two germline ends. Germline CDR1 GTSNPN, CDR2 SVGIG (reference sequence). The CDR3 runs to 14 residues. The CDR3 nucleotides read TGTGCCTGGAGGGGGCCCTATAGCAATCAGCCCCAGCATTTT. It specifies CAWRGPYSNQPQHF.

This clone showed up just a few times. The chain combines TRBV3-1 (or the pseudogene TRBV3-2) with TRBJ1-4; 7 nucleotides match TRBD1. This CDR3 has 16 residues. The ends lost 4 bases at V and 0 bases at J; junction bases unmatched: 5. Germline V lookup: CDR1 LGHDT, CDR2 YNNKEL (reference sequence). This CDR3 reads CASSRRTGATNEKLFF. The CDR3 DNA sequence: TGTGCCAGCAGCCGTCGGACAGGCGCAACTAATGAAAAACTGTTTTTT.

The chain is built from TRBV2 and TRBJ1-2; D ambiguous. Trimming took off 6 bases at V and 3 bases at J, with 8 bases between the two ends. CDR3 length: 12 residues. In germline, CDR1 is SNHLY, CDR2 FYNNEI. The CDR3 DNA sequence: TGTGCCAGCAGCCTGGCAGACTATGGCTACACCTTC. Translated: CASSLADYGYTF.

The chain uses TRBV6-1 and TRBJ2-7, with no clear D. V dropped 2 bases and J dropped 3 bases, with 8 bases sitting between them. The CDR3 runs to 13 residues. Germline lookup yields CDR1 MNHNS and CDR2 SASEGT. The DNA for the CDR3 is TGTGCCAGCAGTGAAACGCACGGCTACGAGCAGTACTTC. Its protein product is CASSETHGYEQYF.

This sequence joins TRBV11-1 and TRBJ2-1, with no clear D. The CDR3 runs 13 residues. The V and J ends lost 2 bases and 6 bases respectively, with 8 bases between them. The V gene's germline CDR1 is SGHAT and CDR2 FQDESV (reference sequence). The CDR3 sequence is CASSLRPSNEQFF. CDR3 DNA sequence: TGTGCCAGCAGCTTAAGGCCTAGCAATGAGCAGTTCTTC.

The chain combines TRBV29-1 with TRBJ2-3; 9 positions agree with TRBD1. Trimming at V came to 7 bases and at J to 3 bases, leaving 8 bases not matched to a gene. There are 14 residues in the CDR3. Germline CDR1 SQVTM, CDR2 ANQGSEA. CDR3 bases: TGCAGCGCCACCCGGGGACAGGGTACAGATACGCAGTATTTT. This sequence encodes CSATRGQGTDTQYF.

The V and J genes are TRBV15 and TRBJ2-1, with a weak D call TRBD2 (6 bases). Germline-derived CDR1 and CDR2 are LNHNV and YYDKDF (reference sequence). The CDR3 covers 16 residues. Trimming shortened V by 1 base and J by 1 base, and 11 bases separated the two germline ends. CDR3 sequence reads: CATSRGDGGSYNEQFF. For the CDR3, the DNA is TGTGCCACCAGCAGAGGTGACGGGGGTTCCTACAATGAGCAGTTCTTC.

The rearrangement links TRBV28 to TRBJ1-4; 8 bases agree with TRBD1. With 6 bases clipped from V and 3 bases from J, the junction kept 3 bases outside the gene matches. Per germline, CDR1 MDHEN and CDR2 SYDVKM. The CDR3 is 14 amino acids. The CDR3 DNA sequence: TGTGCCAGCAGCGGACAGGGCCCTAATGAAAAACTGTTTTTT. Amino acid sequence: CASSGQGPNEKLFF.

V is TRBV19 and J is TRBJ2-7; 11 bases match TRBD1. J was trimmed by 3 bases and V by 4 bases; bases with no gene match: 2. Germline assignment: CDR1 LNHDA and CDR2 SQIVND (reference sequence). CDR3 size: 14 residues. In DNA form, the CDR3 reads TGTGCCAGTAGTAGCGGGACAGGGGGCTACGAGCAGTACTTC. It encodes CASSSGTGGYEQYF.

The chain couples TRBV19 to TRBJ1-1; D not certain. V was trimmed by 3 bases and J by 3 bases, leaving 8 bases between them. This CDR3 is built from 13 residues. Germline-derived CDR1 and CDR2 are LNHDA and SQIVND (reference sequence). CDR3 loop: CASSMAGDTEAFF. CDR3 in DNA: TGTGCCAGTAGTATGGCGGGCGACACTGAAGCTTTCTTT. Full variable domain (rest looked up from reference TRBV19 and TRBJ1-1): DGGITQSPKYLFRKEGQNVTLSCEQNLNHDAMYWYRQDPGQGLRLIYYSQIVNDFQKGDIAEGYSVSREKKESFPLTVTSAQKNPTAFYLCASSMAGDTEAFFGQGTRLTVV.

The genes are TRBV6-5 and TRBJ2-7; 7 positions match TRBD1. Germline lookup yields CDR1 MNHEY and CDR2 SVGAGI. The CDR3 covers 14 residues. After removal of 5 bases from V and 2 bases from J, the junction contained 6 bases not matched to a gene. The CDR3 loop reads CASSPRDRPYEQYF. In DNA form, the CDR3 reads TGTGCCAGCAGTCCTAGGGACAGACCCTACGAGCAGTACTTC.

This rearrangement joins TRBV11-1 to TRBJ2-1, with a weak D call TRBD1 (6 bases). Deletions cut 3 bases from V and 3 bases from J, with 9 bases between. This CDR3 is built from 14 residues. CDR1 SGHAT and CDR2 FQDESV come from the germline V gene (reference sequence). The chain's CDR3 is CASSFQQGYNEQFF. The CDR3 DNA sequence: TGTGCCAGCAGCTTCCAACAGGGCTACAATGAGCAGTTCTTC.

The chain links TRBV3-1 (or the pseudogene TRBV3-2) to TRBJ1-2; the match to TRBD1 covers 10 bases. The trim removed 0 bases at V and 7 bases at J, leaving 5 bases unmatched. Germline V gene lookup returns CDR1 LGHDT and CDR2 YNNKEL (reference sequence). The CDR3 loop spans 15 amino acids. CDR3 protein: CASSQEIGTGAGYTF. The CDR3 region has the DNA TGTGCCAGCAGCCAAGAAATTGGGACAGGGGCTGGCTACACCTTC.

This chain uses TRBV12-3 or TRBV12-4 with TRBJ1-2; 11 bases are a match to TRBD1. The CDR3 contains 13 residues. Trimming took 6 bases from V and 6 from J; bases not matched to a gene: 3. CDR3 sequence: CASSPDRGHGYTF. CDR3 sequence (DNA): TGTGCCAGCAGCCCGGACAGGGGGCATGGCTACACCTTC.

The J gene is TRBJ1-4, the V gene TRBV5-1; D remains unclear. Between the trimmed V and J ends, which lost 0 bases and 0 bases, there was a span of 12 bases. The CDR3 contains 17 residues. The germline V gene has CDR1 SGHRS and CDR2 YFSETQ. The CDR3 DNA reads as TGCGCCAGCAGCTTGGACCGTAATTCGGCAACTAATGAAAAACTGTTTTTT. Translation: CASSLDRNSATNEKLFF.

The V gene is TRBV30, the J gene TRBJ1-3; 7 nucleotides match TRBD1. The germline V gene has CDR1 GTSNPN and CDR2 SVGIG (reference sequence). The ends lost 2 bases at V and 4 bases at J; junction bases unmatched: 2. The CDR3 covers 13 residues. Here the CDR3 DNA reads TGTGCCTGGAGTCCGGGACAGGGAAACACCATATATTTT. Amino acids: CAWSPGQGNTIYF.

The CDR3 DNA reads as TGCAGCGTTGAGACAGGCACTGAAGCTTTCTTT. Translated: CSVETGTEAFF. This chain uses TRBV29-1 with TRBJ1-1; D may be TRBD1 (6 bases). Germline lookup yields CDR1 SQVTM and CDR2 ANQGSEA. V lost 3 bases, J lost 4 bases, and 6 bases lay in between. The CDR3 covers 11 residues.